The present T cell receptor (beta chain) was sequenced within a study of CD8 T cells in ankylosing spondylitis. TCRdb used MiXCR to reprocess the 5' RACE reads, holding one entry per CDR3 protein. This table holds about 230,000 distinct CDR3 sequences, 7% to 10% found once. Trimming left V 6 bases short and J 5 bases short, with 14 bases between. The CDR3 contains 14 residues. Germline CDR1 is SEHNR and CDR2 is FQNEAQ (reference sequence). This clonotype originated in a female donor with ankylosing spondylitis or in good health (not recorded which). This chain connects TRBV7-9 to TRBJ2-1; D is perhaps TRBD2 (5 bases). The sequenced material came from blood, either unsorted or a sorted T cell fraction (not recorded which). The CDR3 is CASRVGGSDNEQFF. The CDR3 bases are TGTGCCAGCAGGGTTGGTGGGAGCGACAATGAGCAGTTCTTC.